Shown below are 28 T cell receptor beta chains from a single sample sequenced in a study of vaccination effects on CD4 cells after COVID-19. Their specific antigens are unknown. A roughly ten-day culture period preceded the isolation of CD4+ T cells. Two-dose vaccination with either BNT162b2 or mRNA-1273 was given to the participants. TCRdb's copy holds only in-frame clones and misses some; the assay was immunoSEQ multiplex PCR. The sample shows approximately 74,000 clones, 65% to 80% of them seen only once. The sequencing used CD4+ T cells from PBMCs cultured without peptide, collected after COVID-19 vaccination. The source of these receptors is a human donor who received a COVID-19 vaccine.

V and J are TRBV21-1 and TRBJ1-5; the D segment call TRBD1 is taken from the table without a DNA check. TRBV21-1 is termed a pseudogene. The CDR3 extends over 14 amino acids. The CDR3 spells CASSTIRVPQPQHF. For the CDR3, the DNA is TGTGCCAGCAGCACCATCAGGGTCCCTCAGCCCCAGCATTTT.

The rearrangement uses TRBV18 and TRBJ1-5; no definite D call. V was trimmed by 4 bases and J by 2 bases, leaving 18 bases between them. Germline CDR1 is KGHSH and CDR2 is LQKENI. The CDR3 extends over 17 amino acids. CDR3 DNA sequence: TGTGCCAGCTCACAATCAGCCGTCAACGCTGGCAATCAGCCCCAGCATTTT. It yields the protein CASSQSAVNAGNQPQHF. Full variable domain (missing parts from reference TRBV18 and TRBJ1-5): NAGVMQNPRHLVRRRGQEARLRCSPMKGHSHVYWYRQLPEEGLKFMVYLQKENIIDESGMPKERFSAEFPKEGPSILRIQQVVRGDSAAYFCASSQSAVNAGNQPQHFGDGTRLSIL.

The chain is built from TRBV27 and TRBJ2-6; unclear D gene. Trimming removed 2 bases at V and 0 bases at J, with 5 bases between. The CDR3 is 15 residues long. Germline V gives CDR1 MNHEY, CDR2 SMNVEV (reference sequence). The DNA of the CDR3 is TGTGCCAGCAGTTTACAGATCTCTGGGGCCAACGTCCTGACTTTC. Translating gives CASSLQISGANVLTF.

The chain combines TRBV6-5 with TRBJ1-4; 9 bases map to TRBD1. The junction had 9 bases not matched to a gene; V was cut back by 6 bases and J by 10 bases. The germline V gene has CDR1 MNHEY and CDR2 SVGAGI. The CDR3 has 14 residues. CDR3 loop: CASRVDRGAGKLFF. CDR3 nucleotides: TGTGCCAGCAGGGTGGACAGGGGAGCGGGAAAACTGTTTTTT.

This chain uses TRBV6-2 or TRBV6-3 with TRBJ2-4; TRBD2 matches at 8 bases. The CDR3 spans 18 residues. Germline V gene lookup returns CDR1 MNHEY and CDR2 SVGEGT. V was clipped by 5 bases and J by 0 bases; unmatched bases: 12. The CDR3 here is CASSRLGGGILAKNIQYF. CDR3 DNA: TGTGCCAGCAGTAGATTAGGCGGGGGGATCCTAGCCAAAAACATTCAGTACTTC.

This clone was seen a single time. The V call is TRBV12-5, the J call TRBJ2-5, with a possible D match to TRBD1 (6 bases). The CDR3 length is 14 residues. The germline V gene encodes CDR1 LGHNT and CDR2 FRNRAP. Deletions cut 5 bases from V and 0 bases from J, with 10 bases between. Here the CDR3 reads CASGPGTHQETQYF. The DNA of the CDR3 is TGTGCTAGTGGTCCCGGGACACACCAAGAGACCCAGTACTTC.

The gene calls are TRBV3-1 (or the pseudogene TRBV3-2) and TRBJ1-5; TRBD1 matches at 7 bases. With V trimmed by 2 bases and J by 2 bases, 3 bases remained unmatched. The CDR3 runs to 15 residues. Per germline, CDR1 LGHDT and CDR2 YNNKEL (reference sequence). The CDR3 nucleotides read TGTGCCAGCAGCCAACAAACAGGGGGCAATCAGCCCCAGCATTTT. It translates to CASSQQTGGNQPQHF.

The V gene is TRBV5-1, the J gene TRBJ2-2; possibly TRBD1 or TRBD2 for D (5 bases each). Trimming removed 4 bases from V and 2 bases from J, with 12 bases in between. The CDR3 runs 15 residues. CDR1 is SGHRS, CDR2 YFSETQ, per germline. CDR3 amino acids: CASSPLGGNTGELFF. The CDR3 region has the DNA TGCGCCAGCAGCCCCCTTGGGGGAAACACCGGGGAGCTGTTTTTT.

V and J are TRBV18 and TRBJ2-2, with D perhaps matching TRBD1 (5 bases). V dropped 1 base and J dropped 4 bases, with 13 bases sitting between them. Germline-derived CDR1 and CDR2 are KGHSH and LQKENI. The CDR3 runs 16 residues. CDR3 nucleotide sequence: TGTGCCAGCTCACCACAGGGGATTCCTAGCACCGGGGAGCTGTTTTTT. It codes for CASSPQGIPSTGELFF.

The V gene is TRBV5-6, the J gene TRBJ2-5; D ambiguous. Trimming shortened V by 5 bases and J by 5 bases, and 10 bases separated the two germline ends. The V gene's germline CDR1 is SGHDT and CDR2 YYEEEE. The CDR3 has 12 residues. Here the CDR3 reads CASRSAWETQYF. The DNA for the CDR3 is TGTGCCAGCAGATCTGCATGGGAGACCCAGTACTTC.

The chain is built from TRBV5-1 and TRBJ1-1, with 9 bases that match TRBD1. This CDR3 contains 14 residues. From germline, CDR1 is SGHRS and CDR2 YFSETQ. The ends lost 9 bases at V and 5 bases at J; junction bases unmatched: 11. CDR3 region: CATSQGAVETEAFF. CDR3 nucleotides: TGCGCCACCTCACAGGGGGCCGTCGAAACTGAAGCTTTCTTT.

The chain links TRBV21-1 to TRBJ2-1; the tabulated D call, TRBD1, remains unverified against the DNA. TRBV21-1 is a recognized pseudogene. The CDR3 contains 21 residues. The CDR3 protein is CASSNPHDTAGLGSSYNEQFF. The CDR3 coding sequence is TGTGCCAGCAGCAACCCGCACGACACCGCAGGTCTCGGCAGCTCCTACAATGAGCAGTTCTTC.

J is TRBJ2-3 and V is TRBV6-5; D assignment may be TRBD1 or TRBD2 (6 bases each). V dropped 7 bases and J dropped 5 bases, with 13 bases sitting between them. This CDR3 comprises 13 residues. Per the germline V gene, CDR1 is MNHEY and CDR2 is SVGAGI. Written as DNA, the CDR3 is TGTGCCAGCACCTCCCGGGGGCGAGATACGCAGTATTTT. Residues: CASTSRGRDTQYF.

This chain uses TRBV9 with TRBJ1-2; D not resolved. Germline values: CDR1 SGDLS, CDR2 YYNGEE. V dropped 2 bases and J dropped 3 bases, with 11 bases sitting between them. The CDR3 has 14 residues. The CDR3 region has the DNA TGTGCCAGCAGCGTCTCTGGGGTCGACTATGGCTACACCTTC. This encodes CASSVSGVDYGYTF.

The V call is TRBV11-2, the J call TRBJ1-1; D is uncertain. Deletions cut 1 base from V and 5 bases from J, with 11 bases between. The germline V gene encodes CDR1 SGHAT and CDR2 FQNNGV. The CDR3 loop spans 14 amino acids. Here the CDR3 reads CASSLVNPETEAFF. In DNA, the CDR3 is TGTGCCAGCAGCTTAGTTAACCCGGAGACTGAAGCTTTCTTT.

The CDR3 bases are TGTGCCAGCAGCTTAGACGCCCTCATTAGCGGGGGGGCCGGAGAGACCCAGTACTTC. Translation gives CASSLDALISGGAGETQYF. The chain combines TRBV11-2 with TRBJ2-5, with 11 bases lining up with TRBD2. CDR3 length: 19 residues. V dropped 0 bases and J dropped 4; count of bases not matched to a gene: 13. Germline V CDR1 and CDR2: SGHAT, FQNNGV.

The chain employs TRBV9 and TRBJ1-5; maybe TRBD1 (5 bases). The CDR3 length is 15 residues. The ends were cut back, 0 bases at V and 0 bases at J, with 7 bases in the middle. Germline loops: CDR1 SGDLS, CDR2 YYNGEE. In DNA, the CDR3 is TGTGCCAGCAGCGTAGACGGACATAGCAATCAGCCCCAGCATTTT. This translates into CASSVDGHSNQPQHF.

The V call is TRBV5-5, the J call TRBJ2-3, with D possibly matching TRBD1 (5 bases). Germline CDR1 is SGHKS and CDR2 is YYEKEE (reference sequence). The CDR3 is made up of 16 amino acids. The V and J ends lost 2 bases and 7 bases respectively, with 20 bases between them. This chain's CDR3 is CASSLVRQSSGNTQYF. The CDR3 region has the DNA TGTGCCAGCAGCTTAGTAAGACAGTCGAGTGGGAATACGCAGTATTTT. The whole variable domain, remainder taken from reference TRBV5-5 and TRBJ2-3, is DAGVTQSPTHLIKTRGQQVTLRCSPISGHKSVSWYQQVLGQGPQFIFQYYEKEERGRGNFPDRFSARQFPNYSSELNVNALLLGDSALYLCASSLVRQSSGNTQYFGPGTRLTVL.

V gene TRBV6-5 combines with J gene TRBJ1-2, with a tentative D call TRBD1 (5 bases). The CDR3 has 14 residues. V shed 6 bases and J shed 4 bases, with 15 bases lying between them. CDR1 MNHEY and CDR2 SVGAGI come from the germline V gene. The CDR3 loop reads CASSRTSGVYGYTF. In nucleotides, the CDR3 is TGTGCCAGCAGCCGGACATCGGGGGTCTATGGCTACACCTTC.

CDR3 amino acids: CAWSKKGTVINEKLFF. The DNA of the CDR3 is TGTGCCTGGAGTAAGAAGGGGACAGTTATCAATGAAAAACTGTTTTTT. V usage is TRBV30 and J usage is TRBJ1-4; 7 bases match TRBD1. CDR3 size: 16 residues. V lost 2 bases to trimming and J lost 5 bases; unmatched junction nucleotides: 11. Germline V gives CDR1 GTSNPN, CDR2 SVGIG (reference sequence).

The chain carries TRBV10-2 and TRBJ2-7; D perhaps matches TRBD1 (6 bases). Deletions cut 6 bases from V and 1 base from J, with 10 bases between. CDR3 length: 13 residues. The germline gives CDR1 WSHSY, CDR2 SAAADI. In DNA form, the CDR3 reads TGCGCCAGCAGCCGGGACACGTCCTACGAGCAGTACGTC. Amino acid sequence: CASSRDTSYEQYV.

This clone was counted once. The genes are TRBV5-1 and TRBJ1-3, with a tentative D call TRBD1 (5 bases). The length of the CDR3 is 13 residues. Germline assignment: CDR1 SGHRS and CDR2 YFSETQ. Trimming cost V 5 bases and J 4 bases, with 10 bases left between them. This CDR3 reads CASSNEGGNTIYF. CDR3 nucleotide sequence: TGCGCCAGCAGTAACGAGGGGGGAAACACCATATATTTT.

This sequence joins TRBV28 and TRBJ1-6; no firm D call. With 2 bases removed from V and 6 bases from J, the gap between germline ends came to 5 bases. This CDR3 is 13 amino acids long. Germline lookup yields CDR1 MDHEN and CDR2 SYDVKM. CDR3 residues: CASSLIGNSPLHF. In DNA form, the CDR3 reads TGTGCCAGCAGTTTAATTGGTAATTCACCCCTCCACTTT. The whole variable domain, remainder taken from reference TRBV28 and TRBJ1-6, is DVKVTQSSRYLVKRTGEKVFLECVQDMDHENMFWYRQDPGLGLRLIYFSYDVKMKEKGDIPEGYSVSREKKERFSLILESASTNQTSMYLCASSLIGNSPLHFGNGTRLTVT.

The chain is built from TRBV6-1 and TRBJ2-1, with TRBD1 as a possible D gene (6 bases). The CDR3 length is 15 residues. CDR1 is MNHNS, CDR2 SASEGT, per germline. V lost 2 bases, J lost 9 bases, and 17 bases lay in between. The CDR3 protein is CASSESRQGSLEQFF. CDR3 in DNA: TGTGCCAGCAGTGAATCCCGCCAGGGGTCTCTTGAGCAGTTCTTC.

The V call is TRBV27, the J call TRBJ1-1; 9 bases fit TRBD1. Per germline, CDR1 MNHEY and CDR2 SMNVEV (reference sequence). The CDR3 length is 14 residues. V was clipped by 2 bases and J by 6 bases; unmatched bases: 4. The CDR3 loop reads CASSLKGTGPEAFF. The CDR3 region has the DNA TGTGCCAGCAGTTTAAAAGGGACAGGGCCTGAAGCTTTCTTT.

The rearrangement uses TRBV19 and TRBJ1-1, with unresolved D. Germline V gene sequence: CDR1 LNHDA, CDR2 SQIVND (reference sequence). The CDR3 has 13 residues. Trimming took off 11 bases at V and 1 base at J, with 14 bases between the two ends. The CDR3 DNA reads TGTGCCTCTAGACTAATACGGAACACTGAAGCTTTCTTT. The encoded protein is CASRLIRNTEAFF.

This clone turned up a few times. The J gene is TRBJ1-1, the V gene TRBV6-2 or TRBV6-3; unclear D gene. This CDR3 spans 13 amino acids. Between the trimmed V and J ends, which lost 5 bases and 1 base, there was a span of 8 bases. Germline V gene lookup returns CDR1 MNHEY and CDR2 SVGEGT. CDR3 amino acids: CASSTDRNTEAFF. The CDR3 nucleotides are TGTGCCAGCAGTACCGACCGGAACACTGAAGCTTTCTTT.

The J gene is TRBJ2-2, the V gene TRBV5-1; 12 bases are shared with TRBD2. Germline V gene lookup returns CDR1 SGHRS and CDR2 YFSETQ. The junction had 14 bases not matched to a gene; V was cut back by 3 bases and J by 5 bases. CDR3 length: 19 amino acids. The chain's CDR3 is CASSSIPQTSGGGTGELFF. CDR3 sequence (DNA): TGCGCCAGCAGCTCCATACCCCAGACTAGCGGGGGAGGGACCGGGGAGCTGTTTTTT.